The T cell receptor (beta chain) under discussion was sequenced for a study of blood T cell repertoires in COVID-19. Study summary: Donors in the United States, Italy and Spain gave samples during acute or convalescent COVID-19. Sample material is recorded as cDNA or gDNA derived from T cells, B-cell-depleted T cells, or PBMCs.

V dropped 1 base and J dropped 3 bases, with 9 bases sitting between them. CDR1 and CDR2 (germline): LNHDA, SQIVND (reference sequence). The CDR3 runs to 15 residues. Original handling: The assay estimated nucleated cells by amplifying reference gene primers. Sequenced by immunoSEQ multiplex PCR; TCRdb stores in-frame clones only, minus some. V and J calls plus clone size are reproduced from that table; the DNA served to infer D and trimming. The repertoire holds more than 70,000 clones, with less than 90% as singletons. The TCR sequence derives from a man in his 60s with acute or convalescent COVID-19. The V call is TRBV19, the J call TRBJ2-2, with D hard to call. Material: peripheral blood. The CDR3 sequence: CASSIGSSHTGELFF. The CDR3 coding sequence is TGTGCCAGTAGTATAGGTAGTAGCCACACCGGGGAGCTGTTTTTT.